This T cell receptor beta chain stems from a study of OX40 agonist ivuxolimab in advanced cancers. Context from the whole study: Ivuxolimab was a fully human IgG2 agonistic monoclonal antibody targeting the costimulatory receptor OX40 (CD134). Among the roughly 54 dose-escalation patients, some 20 had hepatocellular carcinoma, about 15 melanoma, 9 renal cell carcinoma and 9 head and neck cancer. Partial responses occurred in three dose-escalation patients: two with cutaneous melanoma and one with hepatocellular carcinoma. Intravenous ivuxolimab was administered to patients every 2 weeks at six dose levels: 0.01, 0.1, 0.3, 1.5, 3 and 10 mg/kg. Peripheral TCRbeta sequencing was intended to test whether TCR sequence diversity was altered and clonal T-cell expansion was caused by ivuxolimab. The paper covers the monotherapy dose-escalation part of the phase I ivuxolimab trial, which included N ≈ 50 patients. Prior anti-PD-1, anti-PD-L1 or anti-CTLA-4 therapy was permitted, and 40% of dose-escalation patients had received checkpoint inhibitors. The dose-escalation cohort was roughly 80% male with a mean age of about 58 years, ranging from roughly 23 to 80. Results the study describes overall, beyond this receptor: Which antigens the clonally expanded peripheral T cells were specific for was not determined. In the 0.1-3.0 mg/kg groups, partial responders had among the lowest normalized peripheral clonal expansion, particularly in CD8+ T cells. After ivuxolimab, CD8+ T cells had more expanded clones than CD4+ T cells on average. At doses of 0.1 to 3.0 mg/kg, clonal expansion of both CD4+ and CD8+ blood T cells was observed from baseline to week 6. Low levels of normalized T-cell clonal expansion were also shown by some nonresponding patients.

According to the germline V gene, CDR1 reads SQVTM and CDR2 reads ANQGSEA. The CDR3 holds 16 amino acids from the cysteine to the phenylalanine. Only the CDR3 portion is preserved as DNA: 48 bases, with reading frame beginning at the first base. At the junction V is shortened by 6 bases and J by 0 bases, with 17 bases in between. To sequence the TCRbeta CDR3 region, genomic DNA was isolated from the sorted cells. The immunoSEQ Assay was used to sequence the TCRbeta CDR3 regions. TCRdb retrieved this table from immuneACCESS and kept in-frame rearrangements only. Not all clones are present; in checked studies, unresolved V genes account for under half, and no reason is known for the remainder. Counted in this sample were about 71,000 clones; approximately 86% of them appeared once. The top ten constitute approximately 2.1% of the sample. The trial excluded patients who had a history of autoimmune disease or who were on systemic immunosuppression. In every dose cohort, peripheral blood was drawn for TCR sequencing at baseline, cycle 4 day 1, and cycle 7 day 1. Samples came from an open-label, multicenter, first-in-human phase I dose-escalation trial of ivuxolimab. The trial enrolled adults with locally advanced or metastatic head and neck squamous cell, hepatocellular, melanoma or renal cell carcinoma. Before TCR sequencing, CD4+ T cells and CD8+ T cells from peripheral blood were sorted into separate populations.

Concerning this clone: It has no known antigen specificity. Qualities for individual bases were not recorded, and no much larger clone is one base off.

The TCR originated in an adult with an advanced solid tumor such as melanoma, head and neck, liver or kidney cancer. The sample in question was CD4+ or CD8+ T cells sorted from blood, obtained in a trial of the OX40 agonist ivuxolimab. Recombination linked TRBV29-1 to TRBJ1-4, with TRBD1 tentatively as D gene (6 bases match). The CDR3 corresponds to CSVIIRQDSTNEKLFF. The base sequence is TGCAGCGTAATCATAAGACAGGACTCAACTAATGAAAAACTGTTTTTT.